The present TCR beta chain was sequenced within a study of early T cells in non-severe SARS-CoV-2 infection. Deletions cut 0 bases from V and 3 bases from J, with 11 bases between. Per germline, CDR1 MNHNY and CDR2 SVGAGI (reference sequence). CDR3 length equals 15 residues. This clonotype was seen many times. Each cDNA molecule carried a unique molecular identifier. TCRdb re-derived calls from the 5' RACE reads in MiXCR, one entry per CDR3 protein. The profile shows some 60,000 distinct CDR3 sequences, less than 10% of them singletons. The rearrangement joins TRBV6-6 to TRBJ1-2; D not resolved. This clonotype was sampled from an adult who was a healthcare worker with PCR-confirmed SARS-CoV-2 infection or an uninfected control (not recorded which). The specimen was whole blood. CDR3 amino acids: CASSYSMYGDYGYTF. DNA of the CDR3: TGTGCCAGCAGTTACTCGATGTACGGGGACTATGGCTACACCTTC.